The 22 T cell receptor beta chains below come from one sample, sequenced in a study of T cells after yellow fever vaccination. One entry per CDR3 protein, called by TCRdb with MiXCR from the 5' RACE reads. The sample consists of 500,000 to 650,000 distinct CDR3 sequences, approximately 13% of them appearing once. The material sequenced was PBMCs, taken on the day of the yellow fever booster vaccination. These receptors were collected from a man aged 25-45 years who received the YFV17D yellow fever vaccine.

This clonotype was picked up a small number of times. The CDR3 spells CAAGQGPTETQYF. Written as DNA, the CDR3 is TGTGCCGCGGGACAGGGGCCTACGGAGACCCAGTACTTC. V usage is TRBV12-3 or TRBV12-4 and J usage is TRBJ2-5, with 10 nucleotides matching TRBD1. J gave up 5 bases and V 11 bases, and 8 bases lay outside the gene matches. This CDR3 has 13 amino acids.

This clonotype was seen more than once but under ten times. This chain joins TRBV5-1 and TRBJ2-7; D is uncertain. The CDR3 totals 13 residues. Germline CDR1 SGHRS, CDR2 YFSETQ. The V and J ends lost 0 bases and 6 bases respectively, with 10 bases between them. The CDR3 bases are TGCGCCAGCAGCTTGGAAGGTCCGGCCGAGCAGTACTTC. This sequence encodes CASSLEGPAEQYF.

J is TRBJ2-1 and V is TRBV7-8; D gene uncertain. Trimming took 2 bases from V and 0 from J, leaving 8 bases between them. The CDR3 covers 15 residues. The germline V gene has CDR1 SGHVS and CDR2 FQNEAQ. The CDR3 loop is CASSLSKSSYNEQFF. The CDR3 DNA reads as TGTGCCAGCAGCTTATCTAAGAGCTCCTACAATGAGCAGTTCTTC.

This chain links TRBV5-1 with TRBJ1-5, with 7 nucleotides matching TRBD1. Germline V gene data show CDR1 as SGHRS and CDR2 as YFSETQ. Unmatched junction bases numbered 9, after V lost 3 bases and J lost 9 bases. This CDR3 is built from 14 residues. The CDR3 DNA follows: TGCGCCAGCAGCTCAGGACAGGTCGAGTCGCCCCAGCATTTT. It translates to CASSSGQVESPQHF.

V gene TRBV11-2 combines with J gene TRBJ2-1; TRBD2 matches at 7 bases. J lost 2 bases, V lost 3 bases, and 4 bases had no gene match. The CDR3 extends over 15 amino acids. Germline V gene lookup returns CDR1 SGHAT and CDR2 FQNNGV. CDR3 DNA sequence: TGTGCCAGCAGCTTGGGAGGGAGCGCCTACAATGAGCAGTTCTTC. Amino acids: CASSLGGSAYNEQFF.

This clonotype was picked up a small number of times. CDR3 DNA sequence: TGTGCCTGGAGCCCTACCCCGGGGCATGGCTACACCTTC. Amino acid sequence: CAWSPTPGHGYTF. The chain links TRBV30 to TRBJ1-2; a possible D gene is TRBD1 (5 bases). Trimming left V 3 bases short and J 6 bases short, with 14 bases between. The CDR3 totals 13 residues. CDR1 is GTSNPN and CDR2 is SVGIG in the germline V gene (reference sequence).

J is TRBJ2-3 and V is TRBV20-1; no clear D. V lost 0 bases and J 1 base, leaving 5 bases between the germline ends. Germline CDR1 is DFQATT and CDR2 is SNEGSKA (reference sequence). The CDR3 runs to 13 residues. This chain's CDR3 is CSARDDGTDTQYF. The CDR3 bases are TGCAGTGCTAGAGATGACGGCACAGATACGCAGTATTTT.

In this sample, this clonotype turned up a few times. The V call is TRBV7-9, the J call TRBJ2-1; D not certain. The CDR3 loop spans 13 amino acids. V lost 6 bases and J 9 bases, leaving 15 bases between the germline ends. In germline, CDR1 is SEHNR, CDR2 FQNEAQ (reference sequence). DNA for the CDR3: TGTGCCAGCAGTTCTGTTACCACAAGTGAGCAGTTCTTC. It translates to CASSSVTTSEQFF.

This clonotype appeared a single time. Here the CDR3 reads CATSRTTGGNQPQHF. The CDR3 nucleotides are TGTGCCACCAGCAGGACGACAGGTGGCAATCAGCCCCAGCATTTT. The rearrangement links TRBV15 to TRBJ1-5; possibly TRBD1 for D (6 bases). The CDR3 sequence is 15 residues long. The V gene lost 3 bases and the J gene lost 2 bases, with 11 bases spanning the gap. Germline CDR1 and CDR2: LNHNV and YYDKDF (reference sequence).

V gene TRBV9 combines with J gene TRBJ1-5; D remains unclear. Trimming left V 0 bases short and J 6 bases short, with 19 bases between. CDR3 length: 17 residues. The germline V gene has CDR1 SGDLS and CDR2 YYNGEE. The CDR3 is CASSVEAATESGQPQHF. CDR3 bases: TGTGCCAGCAGCGTAGAGGCAGCCACGGAGAGCGGTCAGCCCCAGCATTTT. The whole variable domain, remainder taken from reference TRBV9 and TRBJ1-5, is DSGVTQTPKHLITATGQRVTLRCSPRSGDLSVYWYQQSLDQGLQFLIQYYNGEERAKGNILERFSAQQFPDLHSELNLSSLELGDSALYFCASSVEAATESGQPQHFGDGTRLSIL.

This sequence joins TRBV23-1 and TRBJ2-1; no clear D. TRBV23-1 is an ORF, with its function uncertain. Trimming stripped 0 bases from V and 4 bases from J, with 7 bases between. The CDR3 runs 14 residues. The DNA of the CDR3 is TGCGCCAGCAGTCAATCCTGGAGTTACAATGAGCAGTTCTTC. The encoded protein is CASSQSWSYNEQFF.

This clonotype was seen a few times. The CDR3 here is CASSQLRPSTNYGYTF. The CDR3, as DNA: TGTGCCAGCAGTCAGCTCAGGCCCTCCACTAACTATGGCTACACCTTC. The chain joins TRBV5-4 to TRBJ1-2, with D unclear. The CDR3 is made up of 16 amino acids. Germline V CDR1 and CDR2: SGHNT, YYREEE (reference sequence). Between the trimmed V and J ends, which lost 5 bases and 0 bases, there was a span of 17 bases.

This chain links TRBV20-1 with TRBJ2-3; 11 bases are shared with TRBD2. This CDR3 comprises 15 residues. Looked up from germline, CDR1 is DFQATT and CDR2 is SNEGSKA (reference sequence). The V gene end was trimmed by 5 bases and the J gene end by 1 base; junction bases not matched to a gene: 5. The DNA for the CDR3 is TGCAGTGCTGCCGGACTAGCGGGCCGCACAGATACGCAGTATTTT. This gives the protein CSAAGLAGRTDTQYF.

This clonotype appeared a few times. This sequence joins TRBV6-2 or TRBV6-3 and TRBJ1-5, with a weak D call TRBD1 (5 bases). CDR1 MNHEY and CDR2 SVGEGT come from the germline V gene. This CDR3 has 14 amino acids. V gave up 7 bases and J gave up 3 bases, with 13 bases separating them. The CDR3 protein is CASKPGASNQPQHF. Here the CDR3 DNA reads TGTGCCAGCAAACCCGGGGCCTCCAATCAGCCCCAGCATTTT.

This clonotype was found many times. CDR3 DNA sequence: TGTGCCAGCAGTGCGAAACAGGGGTATGTCCCCTACGAGCAGTACTTC. Encoded protein: CASSAKQGYVPYEQYF. The J gene is TRBJ2-7, the V gene TRBV27; 7 bases are shared with TRBD1. CDR3 length: 16 amino acids. J was trimmed by 2 bases and V by 5 bases; bases with no gene match: 12. Germline V gene lookup returns CDR1 MNHEY and CDR2 SMNVEV (reference sequence).

The chain joins TRBV3-1 to TRBJ2-7, with 10 positions matching TRBD1. The V and J ends lost 1 base and 5 bases, in that order; junction bases with no gene match: 5. The CDR3 contains 15 residues. The germline V gene encodes CDR1 LGHDT and CDR2 YNNKEL (reference sequence). CDR3 region: CASSQGWTGGHEQYF. CDR3 DNA: TGTGCCAGCAGCCAAGGTTGGACAGGGGGGCACGAGCAGTACTTC.

This clonotype was counted a few times. This chain links TRBV28 with TRBJ2-2, with D maybe TRBD1 (5 bases). The CDR3 is made up of 12 amino acids. Trimming removed 11 bases from V and 6 bases from J, with 13 bases in between. Germline V CDR1 and CDR2: MDHEN, SYDVKM. DNA of the CDR3: TGTGCCTGCCAGTTGGGGCCCGGGGAGCTGTTTTTT. As protein: CACQLGPGELFF. Supplemented by reference TRBV28 and TRBJ2-2, the full variable domain reads DVKVTQSSRYLVKRTGEKVFLECVQDMDHENMFWYRQDPGLGLRLIYFSYDVKMKEKGDIPEGYSVSREKKERFSLILESASTNQTSMYLCACQLGPGELFFGEGSRLTVL.

This clonotype occurred a few times. The V gene is TRBV2, the J gene TRBJ2-1; tentatively, D is TRBD2 (6 bases). The CDR3 is 15 amino acids. Germline V gene data show CDR1 as SNHLY and CDR2 as FYNNEI. Trimming pared 6 bases from V and 3 bases from J, leaving 15 bases between. CDR3 sequence reads: CASRKREASYNEQFF. CDR3 DNA: TGTGCCAGCAGGAAGAGGGAGGCCAGCTACAATGAGCAGTTCTTC.

This clonotype was recorded many times. The rearrangement joins TRBV14 to TRBJ2-1; D remains unclear. V lost 1 base to trimming and J lost 7 bases, with 8 bases between them. CDR1 and CDR2 from the germline V gene are SGHDN and FVKESK. The CDR3 is 13 amino acids. The CDR3 loop reads CASSQGGNNEQFF. The CDR3 DNA sequence: TGTGCCAGCAGCCAAGGGGGTAATAATGAGCAGTTCTTC.

The CDR3 here is CASSPVTPGRGTQYF. CDR3 bases: TGTGCCAGCAGTCCTGTGACACCAGGGCGGGGGACCCAGTACTTC. The chain combines TRBV14 with TRBJ2-5, with D possibly being TRBD2 (6 bases). With 6 bases removed from V and 7 bases from J, the gap between germline ends came to 21 bases. CDR1 and CDR2 from the germline V gene are SGHDN and FVKESK. The CDR3 is made up of 15 amino acids.

The CDR3 protein is CASSPAESGTDTQYF. In nucleotides, the CDR3 is TGCGCCAGCAGCCCTGCTGAGTCGGGCACAGATACGCAGTATTTT. The genes are TRBV4-1 and TRBJ2-3; D is unclear. The CDR3 runs to 15 residues. Looked up from germline, CDR1 is MGHRA and CDR2 is YSYEKL. V was cut by 4 bases and J by 1 base, with 12 bases left in between.

The table lists this clonotype with many counts. The chain couples TRBV25-1 to TRBJ2-2; no firm D call. CDR3 length: 15 amino acids. Between the trimmed V and J ends, which lost 3 bases and 0 bases, there was a span of 8 bases. Germline CDR1 MGHDK, CDR2 SYGVNS. CDR3 DNA: TGTGCCAGCAGTGAGGAATGGCCGAACACCGGGGAGCTGTTTTTT. It yields the protein CASSEEWPNTGELFF.